Described below is a single T cell receptor (beta chain) sequence and its context. V lost 2 bases to trimming and J lost 4 bases, with 15 bases between them. This CDR3 has 16 amino acids. Germline lookup yields CDR1 LGHNA and CDR2 YSLEER. This entry belongs to a study of radiotherapy plus CTLA-4 blockade in lung cancer. The method was immunoSEQ multiplex PCR; TCRdb's version includes in-frame clones alone and lacks a portion of them. The sample records roughly 110,000 clones, more than 75% being singletons. The J gene is TRBJ1-3, the V gene TRBV4-3; D is unclear. This sequence originates from a human donor with non-small cell lung cancer that progressed on radiotherapy plus ipilimumab. Some clones in this sample may be carry-over from other donors' samples. Sequences were derived from peripheral blood, sampled from a patient treated with radiotherapy plus ipilimumab. The CDR3 nucleotides read TGCGCCAGCAGCCAAACACAGTCATCGGTAGGAAACACCATATATTTT. As protein: CASSQTQSSVGNTIYF.